The 28 T cell receptor beta chains listed next were all sequenced from one sample in a study of metastatic and nonmetastatic thyroid tumors. With MiXCR, TCRdb called clones anew from the PCR reads. The repertoire holds some 42,000 clones, with around 30% as singletons. Every patient was untreated before thyroid surgery. What was sequenced was blood. The receptors come from a male donor with papillary thyroid cancer or a benign thyroid nodule (not recorded which). Some clones in this sample may be carry-over from other donors' samples.

The sample holds a few counts of this clone. This chain joins TRBV19 and TRBJ1-1; D not resolved. The CDR3 length is 15 residues. Trimming removed 5 bases at V and 4 bases at J, with 17 bases between. CDR1 is LNHDA and CDR2 is SQIVND in the germline V gene (reference sequence). The CDR3 here is CASSPTDALTTEAFF. The DNA for the CDR3 is TGTGCCAGTAGTCCGACCGACGCTTTAACCACTGAAGCTTTCTTT.

J is TRBJ2-6 and V is TRBV4-3; a possible D gene is TRBD2 (5 bases). The CDR3 runs 16 residues. Germline V lookup: CDR1 LGHNA, CDR2 YSLEER. Trimming took 3 bases from V and 0 from J, leaving 9 bases between them. In DNA form, the CDR3 reads TGCGCCAGCAGCCAGACACGGGGCTCTGGGGCCAACGTCCTGACTTTC. Its protein product is CASSQTRGSGANVLTF.

This chain uses TRBV4-1 with TRBJ2-7, with 11 bases identical to TRBD2. The CDR3 covers 19 residues. Germline values: CDR1 MGHRA, CDR2 YSYEKL. The V and J ends lost 3 bases and 1 base, in that order; junction bases with no gene match: 14. CDR3 bases: TGCGCCAGCAGCCATCCGGGACTAGCGGCTGGGGCCCAATCCTACGAGCAGTACTTC. Protein sequence: CASSHPGLAAGAQSYEQYF.

The V gene is TRBV7-2, the J gene TRBJ2-4; 12 bases map to TRBD1. The germline V gene encodes CDR1 SGHTA and CDR2 FQGNSA. Trimming removed 4 bases from V and 9 bases from J; junction bases left unmatched: 7. The CDR3 is 15 amino acids. CDR3 sequence: CASSSTGTGGVIQYF. Written as DNA, the CDR3 is TGTGCCAGCAGCTCGACCGGGACAGGGGGCGTCATTCAGTACTTC.

This clone has more than one count but fewer than ten. The chain combines TRBV6-4 with TRBJ2-2; D ambiguous. In germline, CDR1 is MRHNA, CDR2 SNTAGT. V dropped 4 bases and J dropped 8 bases, with 11 bases sitting between them. This CDR3 comprises 13 residues. DNA of the CDR3: TGTGCCAGCAGTGCGGTCCGAAGGGGGGAGCTGTTTTTT. Encoded protein: CASSAVRRGELFF.

Comments on this clone: The sample contains more than one DNA sequence encoding this CDR3. This chain links TRBV20-1 with TRBJ2-7; D is possibly TRBD1 (6 bases). Germline lookup yields CDR1 DFQATT and CDR2 SNEGSKA (reference sequence). The CDR3 contains 13 residues. The V end lost 0 bases, the J end lost 2 bases, and 8 bases lay between the germline ends. The CDR3 DNA follows: TGCAGTGCTAGAGATACAGGGACCTACGAGCAGTACTTC. Its protein product is CSARDTGTYEQYF.

This clone was detected ten times or more. This rearrangement joins TRBV29-1 to TRBJ1-3, with D possibly TRBD1 on 5 matching bases. Germline CDR1 SQVTM, CDR2 ANQGSEA. V lost 6 bases and J lost 2, with 14 bases in between. The CDR3 has 14 residues. In DNA, the CDR3 is TGCAGCGTGAGAGGGGCAGGGCCTGGAAACACCATATATTTT. It yields the protein CSVRGAGPGNTIYF.

This clone was observed a few times. The V call is TRBV28, the J call TRBJ2-7; 7 bases are shared with TRBD2. CDR3 size: 14 residues. Per the germline V gene, CDR1 is MDHEN and CDR2 is SYDVKM. J was trimmed by 2 bases and V by 6 bases; bases with no gene match: 7. CDR3 nucleotides: TGTGCCAGCAGCGGGCGGGAGTCACCCTACGAGCAGTACTTC. Its protein product is CASSGRESPYEQYF.

This clone was observed many times. This chain links TRBV27 with TRBJ2-3; a weak D match, TRBD2 (5 bases). Germline V gene sequence: CDR1 MNHEY, CDR2 SMNVEV (reference sequence). CDR3 size: 16 residues. Trimming took 5 bases from V and 3 from J, leaving 18 bases between them. The CDR3 loop reads CASSPIAPNGTDTQYF. The CDR3 DNA is TGTGCCAGCAGTCCTATAGCGCCGAACGGAACAGATACGCAGTATTTT.

This clone was detected many times. The genes are TRBV11-2 and TRBJ2-7; TRBD2 might be the D (6 bases). V shed 5 bases and J shed 4 bases, with 15 bases lying between them. Per the germline V gene, CDR1 is SGHAT and CDR2 is FQNNGV. This CDR3 spans 14 amino acids. CDR3 residues: CASSLRGVSYEQYF. CDR3 DNA: TGTGCCAGCAGCCTGCGCGGGGTTTCTTACGAGCAGTACTTC. Supplemented by reference TRBV11-2 and TRBJ2-7, the full variable domain reads EAGVAQSPRYKIIEKRQSVAFWCNPISGHATLYWYQQILGQGPKLLIQFQNNGVVDDSQLPKDRFSAERLKGVDSTLKIQPAKLEDSAVYLCASSLRGVSYEQYFGPGTRLTVT.

This chain connects TRBV5-1 to TRBJ2-1; D not resolved. V shed 0 bases and J shed 9 bases, with 4 bases lying between them. Germline V gene sequence: CDR1 SGHRS, CDR2 YFSETQ. There are 11 residues in the CDR3. In nucleotides, the CDR3 is TGCGCCAGCAGCTTGGGGGGTGAGCAGTTCTTC. Its protein is CASSLGGEQFF.

V and J are TRBV6-2 or TRBV6-3 and TRBJ2-7; no clear D gene. Per the germline V gene, CDR1 is MNHEY and CDR2 is SVGEGT. This CDR3 has 13 residues. V was cut by 2 bases and J by 7 bases, with 12 bases left in between. The CDR3, as DNA: TGTGCCAGCAGTTACACTCGGTATCAGGAGCAGTACTTC. The encoded protein is CASSYTRYQEQYF.

By sample fraction, this clone is medium-sized. The rearrangement joins TRBV24-1 to TRBJ2-2; 9 bases map to TRBD1. Germline lookup yields CDR1 KGHDR and CDR2 SFDVKD. V dropped 7 bases and J dropped 6; count of bases not matched to a gene: 11. The CDR3 totals 16 residues. CDR3 protein: CATRDSGQGEAGELFF. CDR3 sequence (DNA): TGTGCCACCAGAGACTCGGGACAGGGCGAAGCCGGGGAGCTGTTTTTT.

The chain couples TRBV20-1 to TRBJ2-2; TRBD1 matches 8 bases. Germline V gene sequence: CDR1 DFQATT, CDR2 SNEGSKA (reference sequence). The CDR3 length is 15 residues. V lost 6 bases and J lost 4; bases outside the gene matches: 10. The CDR3 protein is CSAAPGGVFTGELFF. Written as DNA, the CDR3 is TGCAGTGCAGCGCCAGGGGGCGTTTTCACCGGGGAGCTGTTTTTT.

This clone was observed at least ten times. CDR3 DNA sequence: TGTGCCAGCAGTTACCCTGGGACAGGCGGCGGGACTGAAGCTTTCTTT. Translated, it gives CASSYPGTGGGTEAFF. The rearrangement uses TRBV6-5 and TRBJ1-1; 8 nucleotides agree with TRBD1. This CDR3 region has 16 residues. Germline assignment: CDR1 MNHEY and CDR2 SVGAGI. V was pared by 2 bases and J by 5 bases, with 10 bases of the junction left unmatched.

The chain has TRBV5-8 and TRBJ1-2; the match to TRBD1 covers 8 bases. Germline V gives CDR1 SGHTS, CDR2 YDEGEE. V lost 3 bases, J lost 8 bases, and 12 bases stayed unmatched. CDR3 length: 15 amino acids. This chain's CDR3 is CASSYGQGRAGGYTF. The CDR3 DNA reads as TGTGCCAGCAGCTATGGACAGGGAAGAGCCGGCGGCTACACCTTC.

In its sample, this clone was seen once. This chain uses TRBV4-3 with TRBJ1-2; 8 nucleotides agree with TRBD1. Unmatched junction bases numbered 7, after V lost 4 bases and J lost 3 bases. This CDR3 has 15 residues. CDR1 and CDR2 (germline): LGHNA, YSLEER. For the CDR3, the DNA is TGCGCCAGCAGCCGACAAACAGGGGGTGACTATGGCTACACCTTC. Translated: CASSRQTGGDYGYTF.

Ten or more counts support this clone. A junction end diverges from the germline sequence, so it may reflect a read error. Other DNA sequences in the sample encode the same CDR3. V is TRBV6-1 and J is TRBJ2-7, with TRBD2 identical over 8 bases. Germline V CDR1 and CDR2: MNHNS, SASEGT. This CDR3 has 18 residues. The CDR3 coding sequence is TGCGCCAGCAGTGAAGAAGAGGGCGGGAGGAGTTTCACCTACGAGCAGTACTTC. The encoded protein is CASSEEEGGRSFTYEQYF.

Ten or more counts support this clone. The genes are TRBV29-1 and TRBJ2-3, with D possibly being TRBD1 (6 bases). The CDR3 spans 14 residues. Germline V gene data show CDR1 as SQVTM and CDR2 as ANQGSEA. The germline V and J ends were trimmed by 1 base and 6 bases, with 14 bases remaining between them. The CDR3 loop is CSVEGMRGTDTQYF. In DNA, the CDR3 is TGCAGCGTTGAAGGGATGAGGGGGACGGATACGCAGTATTTT.

This clone was seen at least ten times. A much larger clone differs by one base, so this may be a read error. The chain uses TRBV19 and TRBJ2-3; D gene ambiguous. TRBJ1-5 explains the end of the DNA better; the J call may be wrong. Germline values: CDR1 LNHDA, CDR2 SQIVND (reference sequence). The CDR3 has 12 amino acids. For the CDR3, the DNA is TGTGCCAGTAGTATTGGCACAGATACGCAGCATTTT. It codes for CASSIGTDTQHF.

V gene TRBV4-1 combines with J gene TRBJ2-3; 13 bases agree with TRBD2. The germline V gene has CDR1 MGHRA and CDR2 YSYEKL. CDR3 length: 19 amino acids. V lost 4 bases and J lost 2; bases outside the gene matches: 12. CDR3 loop: CASSRGLAGFTSHTDTQYF. The CDR3 bases are TGCGCCAGCAGCCGGGGACTAGCGGGATTCACCTCACACACAGATACGCAGTATTTT.

This chain connects TRBV6-1 to TRBJ2-7; 7 nucleotides align to TRBD1. V shed 7 bases and J 2 bases; nucleotides not matched to a gene: 8. CDR1 and CDR2 from the germline V gene are MNHNS and SASEGT. The CDR3 covers 14 residues. This chain's CDR3 is CASTTGDGTYEQYF. In nucleotides, the CDR3 is TGTGCCAGCACAACAGGGGACGGGACCTACGAGCAGTACTTC.

This clone has more than one count but fewer than ten. The V gene is TRBV6-1, the J gene TRBJ2-7; 9 bases are a match to TRBD2. Germline lookup yields CDR1 MNHNS and CDR2 SASEGT. The CDR3 loop spans 15 amino acids. V was clipped by 0 bases and J by 5 bases; unmatched bases: 5. In nucleotides, the CDR3 is TGTGCCAGCAGTGAAGCAGCGGGAGGAGTGAACGAGCAGTACTTC. Encoded protein: CASSEAAGGVNEQYF.

The table lists this clone with many counts. V gene TRBV7-9 combines with J gene TRBJ2-5; D is ambiguous. With 5 bases removed from V and 9 bases from J, the gap between germline ends came to 10 bases. Germline CDR1 and CDR2: SEHNR and FQNEAQ (reference sequence). This CDR3 has 11 residues. The CDR3 coding sequence is TGTGCCAGCAGCCCCGGACGGCCCCAGTACTTC. Translated: CASSPGRPQYF.

Ten or more counts support this clone. The chain joins TRBV7-2 to TRBJ1-1; D call uncertain. The germline V gene has CDR1 SGHTA and CDR2 FQGNSA. Trimming stripped 3 bases from V and 3 bases from J, with 5 bases between. The CDR3 runs 12 residues. In DNA form, the CDR3 reads TGTGCCAGCAGCTTTCTTGACACTGAAGCTTTCTTT. It translates to CASSFLDTEAFF.

The chain is built from TRBV20-1 and TRBJ1-2, with 7 bases aligning to TRBD1. V shed 5 bases and J 0 bases; nucleotides not matched to a gene: 6. Germline CDR1 and CDR2: DFQATT and SNEGSKA (reference sequence). The CDR3 has 14 amino acids. CDR3 sequence: CSAQRQGSNYGYTF. The CDR3, as DNA: TGCAGTGCTCAAAGACAGGGCTCTAACTATGGCTACACCTTC.

V gene TRBV19 combines with J gene TRBJ1-1; 12 nucleotides agree with TRBD1. V lost 7 bases to trimming and J lost 10 bases; unmatched junction nucleotides: 4. Germline-derived CDR1 and CDR2 are LNHDA and SQIVND (reference sequence). The CDR3 consists of 12 residues. CDR3 protein: CASTRDRGRAFF. CDR3 sequence (DNA): TGTGCCAGTACCCGGGACAGGGGGCGAGCTTTCTTT.

This clone is medium-sized (0.01 to 0.1%). This rearrangement joins TRBV20-1 to TRBJ2-1; TRBD2 agrees at 11 bases. Germline V gene lookup returns CDR1 DFQATT and CDR2 SNEGSKA (reference sequence). The CDR3 runs 15 residues. After removal of 4 bases from V and 10 bases from J, the junction contained 12 bases not matched to a gene. The CDR3 DNA sequence: TGCAGTGCTACAGGAGGGACTAGCGGACTTAGAGAGCAGTTCTTC. It specifies CSATGGTSGLREQFF.